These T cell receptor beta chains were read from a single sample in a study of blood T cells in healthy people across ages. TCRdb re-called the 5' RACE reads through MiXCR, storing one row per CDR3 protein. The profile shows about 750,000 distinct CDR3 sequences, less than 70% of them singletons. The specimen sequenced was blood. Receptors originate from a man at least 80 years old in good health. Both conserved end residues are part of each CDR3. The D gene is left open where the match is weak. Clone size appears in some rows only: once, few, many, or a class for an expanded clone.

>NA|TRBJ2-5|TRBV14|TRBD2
TGTGCCAGCAGCTTCACTTTGGGGGGGATACAAGAGACCCAGTACTTC
CASSFTLGGIQETQYF
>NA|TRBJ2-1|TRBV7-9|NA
TGTGCCAGCAGCTTAGGGGCAGATTACAATGAGCAGTTCTTC
CASSLGADYNEQFF
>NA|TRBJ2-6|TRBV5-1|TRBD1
TGCGCCAGCAGCTGGGGACAGGGGGCTTCTGGGGCCAACGTCCTGACTTTC
CASSWGQGASGANVLTF
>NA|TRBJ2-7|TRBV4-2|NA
TGTGCCAGCAGCCACCGAGGGGCAGGCTCCTACGAGCAGTACTTC
CASSHRGAGSYEQYF
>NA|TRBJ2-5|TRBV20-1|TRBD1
TGCAGTGCTATAGGGCGGGCAGGGGGACAAGAGACCCAGTACTTC
CSAIGRAGGQETQYF
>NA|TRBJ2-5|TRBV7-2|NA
TGTGCCAGCAGCTTAGGGACGGGCACACCCGAGACCCAGTACTTC
CASSLGTGTPETQYF
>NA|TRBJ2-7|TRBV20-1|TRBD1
TGCAGTGCTAGAACAGGGGGCTATCGTCTCGAGCAGTACTTC
CSARTGGYRLEQYF
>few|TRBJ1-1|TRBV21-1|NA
TGTGCCAGCCTCACTGAAGCTTTCTTT
CASLTEAFF
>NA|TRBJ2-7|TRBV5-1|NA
TGCGCCAGCAGCGTAGCCCGTGGGACCTACGAGCAGTACTTC
CASSVARGTYEQYF
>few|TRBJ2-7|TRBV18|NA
TGTGCCAGCTCCCCCTCCAGGGAAAGCGAGCAGTACTTC
CASSPSRESEQYF
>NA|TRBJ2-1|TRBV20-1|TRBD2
TGCAGTGCCCGCAGTTTGAGCGGGGAGTCGGAAAATGAGCAGTTCTTC
CSARSLSGESENEQFF
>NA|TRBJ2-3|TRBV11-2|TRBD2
TGTGCCAGCAGGATCCCGGGACTAGGCGCAGATACGCAGTATTTT
CASRIPGLGADTQYF
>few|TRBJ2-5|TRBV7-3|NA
TGTGCCAGCAGCTTAAAGGCCGGACAAGAGACCCAGTACTTC
CASSLKAGQETQYF
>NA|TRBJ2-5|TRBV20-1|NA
TGCAGTGCTTCACCCGGACAGGAGGGGGAGACCCAGTACTTC
CSASPGQEGETQYF
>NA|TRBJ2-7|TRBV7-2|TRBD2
TGTGCCAGCAGCCCTCGGGGGGACCCCTACGAGCAGTACTTC
CASSPRGDPYEQYF
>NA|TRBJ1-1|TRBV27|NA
TGTGCCAGCATTCCGTTCGGGGCGCCCGGCACTGAAGCTTTCTTT
CASIPFGAPGTEAFF
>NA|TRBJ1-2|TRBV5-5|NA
TGTGCCAGCAGCCCGTGGGACGGCGAGTCCGGGGGCTACACCTTC
CASSPWDGESGGYTF
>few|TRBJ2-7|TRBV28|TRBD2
TGTGCCAGCAGTCCAGGACTAGCGGCAACCTACGAGCAGTACTTC
CASSPGLAATYEQYF
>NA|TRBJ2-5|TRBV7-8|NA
TGTGCCAGCCACCGGGGCCTACAAGAGACCCAGTACTTC
CASHRGLQETQYF
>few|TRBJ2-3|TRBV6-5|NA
TGTGCCAGCAGTATCCTCGACACCAAGGCAGATACGCAGTATTTT
CASSILDTKADTQYF
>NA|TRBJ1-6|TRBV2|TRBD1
TGTGCCAGCAAGGACAGGGTGAATTCACCCCTCCACTTT
CASKDRVNSPLHF
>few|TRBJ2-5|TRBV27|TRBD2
TGTGCCAGCAGTTTACCGGGGGGGACCCAGTACTTC
CASSLPGGTQYF
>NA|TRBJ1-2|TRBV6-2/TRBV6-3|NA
TGTGCCAGCAGTCGCACTAACTCCGGGATAAGCTCTAACTATGGCTACACCTTC
CASSRTNSGISSNYGYTF
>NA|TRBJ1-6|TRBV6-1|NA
TGTGCCAGCAGATCGGGACCTAATTCACCCCTCCACTTT
CASRSGPNSPLHF
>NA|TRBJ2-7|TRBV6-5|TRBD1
TGTGCCAGCAGTTACTCTGGACAGGGGATATACGAGCAGTACTTC
CASSYSGQGIYEQYF